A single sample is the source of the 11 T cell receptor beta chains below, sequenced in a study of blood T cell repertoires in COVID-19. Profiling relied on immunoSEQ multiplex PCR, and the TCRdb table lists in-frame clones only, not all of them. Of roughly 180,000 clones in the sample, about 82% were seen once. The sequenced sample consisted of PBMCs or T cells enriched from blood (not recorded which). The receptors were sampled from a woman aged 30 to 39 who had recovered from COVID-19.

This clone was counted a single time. CDR3 protein: CASSPLGPSRGTDTQYF. The CDR3 bases are TGTGCCAGCAGCCCACTCGGGCCTTCAAGGGGGACAGATACGCAGTATTTT. The rearrangement links TRBV9 to TRBJ2-3, with D possibly matching TRBD1 (6 bases). CDR3 length: 17 residues. The germline gives CDR1 SGDLS, CDR2 YYNGEE. Trimming pared 4 bases from V and 3 bases from J, leaving 21 bases between.

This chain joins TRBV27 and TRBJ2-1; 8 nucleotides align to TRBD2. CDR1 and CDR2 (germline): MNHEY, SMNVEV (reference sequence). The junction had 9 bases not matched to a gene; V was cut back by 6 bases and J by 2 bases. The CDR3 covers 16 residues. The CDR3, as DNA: TGTGCCAGCAGCTGGGTGGGACTAGGAACCTACAATGAGCAGTTCTTC. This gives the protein CASSWVGLGTYNEQFF.

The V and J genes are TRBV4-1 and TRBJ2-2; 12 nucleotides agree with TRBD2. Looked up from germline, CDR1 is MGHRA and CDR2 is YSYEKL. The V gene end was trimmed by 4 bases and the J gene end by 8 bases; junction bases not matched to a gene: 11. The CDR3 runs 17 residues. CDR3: CASSPNGLAGFGGELFF. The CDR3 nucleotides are TGCGCCAGCAGCCCTAATGGACTAGCGGGGTTTGGGGGGGAGCTGTTTTTT.

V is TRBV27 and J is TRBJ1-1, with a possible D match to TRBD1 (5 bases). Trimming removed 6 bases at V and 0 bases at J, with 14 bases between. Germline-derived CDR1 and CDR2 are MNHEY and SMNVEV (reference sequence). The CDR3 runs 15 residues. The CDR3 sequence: CASSRRGDMNTEAFF. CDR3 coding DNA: TGTGCCAGCAGCCGGAGGGGTGACATGAACACTGAAGCTTTCTTT.

The CDR3 sequence is CASSFVVGFSPLHF. The CDR3 DNA follows: TGTGCCAGCAGCTTCGTCGTGGGCTTTTCACCCCTCCACTTT. The chain is built from TRBV14 and TRBJ1-6; no clear D. Germline V lookup: CDR1 SGHDN, CDR2 FVKESK. Trimming pared 5 bases from V and 9 bases from J, leaving 14 bases between. This CDR3 comprises 14 residues.

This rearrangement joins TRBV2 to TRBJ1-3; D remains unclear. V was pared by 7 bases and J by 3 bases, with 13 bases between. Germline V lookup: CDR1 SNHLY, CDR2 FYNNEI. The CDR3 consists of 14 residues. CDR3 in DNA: TGTGCCAGCAAATCCGGGGTAGATGGAAACACCATATATTTT. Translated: CASKSGVDGNTIYF.

The CDR3 region is CASSFRQGAGTEAFF. CDR3 DNA: TGTGCCAGCAGCTTTCGACAGGGGGCGGGCACTGAAGCTTTCTTT. The chain employs TRBV14 and TRBJ1-1; 10 bases map to TRBD1. This CDR3 contains 15 residues. Germline loops: CDR1 SGHDN, CDR2 FVKESK. J was trimmed by 4 bases and V by 5 bases; bases with no gene match: 7.

CDR3 sequence: CASSPGGAGNTIYF. The CDR3 DNA reads TGTGCCAGCAGCCCCGGGGGGGCTGGAAACACCATATATTTT. The rearrangement uses TRBV7-3 and TRBJ1-3; perhaps TRBD1 as D (5 bases). Deletions cut 5 bases from V and 2 bases from J, with 10 bases between. Germline V CDR1 and CDR2: SGHTA, FQGTGA. This CDR3 region has 14 residues. Full variable domain (rest looked up from reference TRBV7-3 and TRBJ1-3): GAGVSQTPSNKVTEKGKYVELRCDPISGHTALYWYRQSLGQGPEFLIYFQGTGAADDSGLPNDRFFAVRPEGSVSTLKIQRTERGDSAVYLCASSPGGAGNTIYFGEGSWLTVV.

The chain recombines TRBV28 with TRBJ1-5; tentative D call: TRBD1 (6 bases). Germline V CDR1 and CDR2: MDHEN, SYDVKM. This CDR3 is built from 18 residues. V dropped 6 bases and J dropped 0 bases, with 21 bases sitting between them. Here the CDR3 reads CASSPLRTDLNSNQPQHF. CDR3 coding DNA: TGTGCCAGCAGCCCTCTCCGGACAGATCTTAATAGCAATCAGCCCCAGCATTTT.

CDR3: CASTQGLDTEAFF. CDR3 DNA sequence: TGTGCCAGCACACAGGGGCTGGACACTGAAGCTTTCTTT. The chain employs TRBV27 and TRBJ1-1; 7 bases fit TRBD1. Germline V gives CDR1 MNHEY, CDR2 SMNVEV (reference sequence). The CDR3 consists of 13 residues. Unmatched junction bases numbered 5, after V lost 7 bases and J lost 3 bases.

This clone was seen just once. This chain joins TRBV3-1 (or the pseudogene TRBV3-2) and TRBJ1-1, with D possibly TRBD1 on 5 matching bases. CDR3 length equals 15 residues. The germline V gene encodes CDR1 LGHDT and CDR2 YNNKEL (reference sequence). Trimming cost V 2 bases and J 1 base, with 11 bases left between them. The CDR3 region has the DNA TGTGCCAGCAGCCAAACTACAGGAGCGAACACTGAAGCTTTCTTT. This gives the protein CASSQTTGANTEAFF.